This T cell receptor (beta chain) stems from a study of cytomegalovirus exposure and HLA in healthy donors. Both 60 Vbeta primers and 13 Jbeta primers went into the PCR. Assay: immunoSEQ multiplex PCR; the TCRdb copy retains only in-frame clones and omits some. The sample gives 75,000 to 100,000 clones, roughly 78% of which show up once; around 6.7% is in the top ten. Germline V CDR1 and CDR2: SGHNT, YYREEE (reference sequence). The length of the CDR3 is 15 residues. Trimming removed 2 bases from V and 1 base from J, with 12 bases in between. Sequencing was performed on PBMCs. The clonotype was recovered from a man between 25 and 39 years old in good health and CMV-seronegative. The chain recombines TRBV5-4 with TRBJ1-1; D may be TRBD1 (6 bases). In nucleotides, the CDR3 is TGTGCCAGCAGCTTCGGGGGGCGGGGGAACACTGAAGCTTTCTTT. Its translation is CASSFGGRGNTEAFF.